This passage covers 3 T cell receptor beta chains from one sample sequenced in a study of blood T cells in healthy people across ages. The authors ran a second PCR of 7 to 11 cycles using a sample-barcoded 5' primer and a J-beta primer mix. TCRdb re-derived calls from the 5' RACE reads in MiXCR, one entry per CDR3 protein. The top ten hold approximately 7.9% of the sample, which has about 1,600,000 distinct CDR3 sequences, roughly 40% seen once. The sequencing sample was made of blood. The source of these receptors is a woman aged 18 to 35 in good health.

This clonotype was detected a few times. The chain carries TRBV15 and TRBJ2-4; D remains ambiguous. Near its end, the DNA agrees better with TRBJ2-7, so the J call may be wrong. The CDR3 runs 13 residues. Germline V gene sequence: CDR1 LNHNV, CDR2 YYDKDF (reference sequence). The CDR3 DNA is TGTGCCACCAGCAGAGATCAAATCTACGAGCAGTACTTC. Its protein product is CATSRDQIYEQYF.

The chain carries TRBV3-1 and TRBJ1-4; D might be TRBD1 (5 bases). Trimming left V 11 bases short and J 12 bases short, with 19 bases between. CDR3 length: 12 amino acids. Germline values: CDR1 LGHDT, CDR2 YNNKEL (reference sequence). The CDR3 sequence is CAGGTPAGELFF. CDR3 nucleotide sequence: TGTGCCGGGGGGACCCCCGCCGGAGAACTGTTTTTT.

CDR3 nucleotide sequence: TGTGCCATCAGTGATTATGCGGGAGATAACTATGGCTACACCTTC. Its protein product is CAISDYAGDNYGYTF. The rearrangement links TRBV10-3 to TRBJ1-2, with D hard to call. V lost 3 bases to trimming and J lost 1 base, with 12 bases between them. The CDR3 sequence is 15 residues long. Germline lookup yields CDR1 ENHRY and CDR2 SYGVKD.